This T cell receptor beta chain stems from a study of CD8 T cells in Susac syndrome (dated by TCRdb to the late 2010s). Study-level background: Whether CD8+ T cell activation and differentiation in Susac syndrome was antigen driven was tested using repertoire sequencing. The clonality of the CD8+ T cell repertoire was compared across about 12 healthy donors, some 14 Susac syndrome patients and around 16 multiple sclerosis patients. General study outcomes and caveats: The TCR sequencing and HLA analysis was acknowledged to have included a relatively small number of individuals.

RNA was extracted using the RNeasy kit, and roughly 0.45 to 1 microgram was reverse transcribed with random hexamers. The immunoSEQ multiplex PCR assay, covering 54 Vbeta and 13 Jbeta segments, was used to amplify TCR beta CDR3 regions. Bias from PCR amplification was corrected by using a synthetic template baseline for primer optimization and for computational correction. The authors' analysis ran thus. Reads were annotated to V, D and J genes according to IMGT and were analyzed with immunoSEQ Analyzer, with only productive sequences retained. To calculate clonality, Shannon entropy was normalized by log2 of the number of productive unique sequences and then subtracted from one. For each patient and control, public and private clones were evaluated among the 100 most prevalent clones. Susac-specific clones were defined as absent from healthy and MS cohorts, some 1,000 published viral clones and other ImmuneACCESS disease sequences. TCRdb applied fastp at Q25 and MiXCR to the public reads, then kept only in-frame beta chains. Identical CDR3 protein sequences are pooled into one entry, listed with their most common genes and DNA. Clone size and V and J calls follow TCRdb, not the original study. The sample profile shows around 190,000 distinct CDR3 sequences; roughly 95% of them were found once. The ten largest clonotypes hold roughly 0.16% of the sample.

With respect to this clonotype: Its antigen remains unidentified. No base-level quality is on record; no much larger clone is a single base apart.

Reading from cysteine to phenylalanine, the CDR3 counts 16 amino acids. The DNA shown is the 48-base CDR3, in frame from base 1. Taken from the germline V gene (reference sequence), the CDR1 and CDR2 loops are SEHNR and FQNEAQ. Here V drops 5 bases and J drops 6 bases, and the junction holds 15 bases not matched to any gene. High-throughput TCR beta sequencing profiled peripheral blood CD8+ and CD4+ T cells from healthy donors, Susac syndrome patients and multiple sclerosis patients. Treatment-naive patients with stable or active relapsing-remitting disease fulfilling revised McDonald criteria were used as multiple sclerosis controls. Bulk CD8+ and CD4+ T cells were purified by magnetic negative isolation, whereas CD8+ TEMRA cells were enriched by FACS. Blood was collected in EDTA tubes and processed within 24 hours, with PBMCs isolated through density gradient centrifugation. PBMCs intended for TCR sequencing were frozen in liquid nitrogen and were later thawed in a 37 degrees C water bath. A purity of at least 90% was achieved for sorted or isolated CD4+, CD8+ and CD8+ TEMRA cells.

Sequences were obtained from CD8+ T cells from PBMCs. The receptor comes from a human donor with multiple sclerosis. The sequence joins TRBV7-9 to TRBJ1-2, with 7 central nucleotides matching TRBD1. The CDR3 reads CASSTPRDRRYDGYTF. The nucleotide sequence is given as TGTGCCAGCAGCACTCCCCGGGACAGACGCTATGATGGCTACACCTTC.